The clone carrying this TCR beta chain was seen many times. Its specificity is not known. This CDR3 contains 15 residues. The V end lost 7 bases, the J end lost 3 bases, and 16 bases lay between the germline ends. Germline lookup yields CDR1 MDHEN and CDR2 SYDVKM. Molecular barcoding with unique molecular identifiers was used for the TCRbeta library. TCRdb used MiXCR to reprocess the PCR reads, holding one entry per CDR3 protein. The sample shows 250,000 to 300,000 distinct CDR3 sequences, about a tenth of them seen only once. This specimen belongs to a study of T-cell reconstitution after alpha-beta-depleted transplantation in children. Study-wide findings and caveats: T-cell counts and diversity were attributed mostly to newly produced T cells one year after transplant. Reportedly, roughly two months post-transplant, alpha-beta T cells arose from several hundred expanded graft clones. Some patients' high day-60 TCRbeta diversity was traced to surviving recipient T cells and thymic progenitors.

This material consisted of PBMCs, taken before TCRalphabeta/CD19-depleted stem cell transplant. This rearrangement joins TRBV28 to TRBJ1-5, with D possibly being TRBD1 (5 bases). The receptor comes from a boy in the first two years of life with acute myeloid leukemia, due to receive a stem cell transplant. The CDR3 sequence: CASNARRDANQPQHF. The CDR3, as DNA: TGTGCCAGCAACGCCCGGAGGGACGCCAATCAGCCCCAGCATTTT.